Below are 17 T cell receptor beta chains sequenced from a single sample in a study of radiation and T cells in renal cell carcinoma. Using immunoSEQ multiplex PCR, the repertoire was profiled, and TCRdb retains in-frame clones only, with some absent. The table has 150,000 to 180,000 clones, approximately 88% seen once. As to time point: blood 2 weeks post-SBRT. Treatment denoted: 15 Gy SBRT to primary tumor, nephrectomy 4 weeks later. Sequenced here: blood, sampled from a patient whose treatment included radiotherapy and nephrectomy. These receptors all come from a woman between 45 and 60 years old with renal cell carcinoma.

The chain couples TRBV10-3 to TRBJ1-3; D is perhaps TRBD1 (6 bases). Germline assignment: CDR1 ENHRY and CDR2 SYGVKD. The CDR3 sequence is 15 residues long. V lost 3 bases and J lost 1, with 10 bases in between. The CDR3 sequence is CAISDRGESGNTIYF. For the CDR3, the DNA is TGTGCCATCAGTGACAGGGGAGAATCTGGAAACACCATATATTTT.

The chain has TRBV9 and TRBJ1-5; D is undetermined. The CDR3 runs to 15 residues. Trimming pared 0 bases from V and 5 bases from J, leaving 12 bases between. CDR1 and CDR2 (germline): SGDLS, YYNGEE. The CDR3 region has the DNA TGTGCCAGCAGCGTAGCTGGAACACTCGATCAGCCCCAGCATTTT. The encoded protein is CASSVAGTLDQPQHF.

This chain joins TRBV18 and TRBJ1-1; TRBD1 might be the D (6 bases). The CDR3 runs to 13 residues. Germline assignment: CDR1 KGHSH and CDR2 LQKENI. The V end lost 3 bases, the J end lost 10 bases, and 15 bases lay between the germline ends. The CDR3 spells CASSPESTGRAFF. CDR3 in DNA: TGTGCCAGCTCACCCGAGAGCACAGGGAGAGCTTTCTTT.

The V gene is TRBV4-3, the J gene TRBJ2-1; D is tentatively TRBD1 or TRBD2 (5 bases each). Trimming removed 0 bases from V and 4 bases from J, with 16 bases in between. Germline loops: CDR1 LGHNA, CDR2 YSLEER. The CDR3 loop spans 17 amino acids. The CDR3 here is CASSQDLVQGPYNEQFF. Here the CDR3 DNA reads TGCGCCAGCAGCCAAGATCTAGTCCAGGGACCTTACAATGAGCAGTTCTTC.

The chain links TRBV7-2 to TRBJ2-3, with 8 bases lining up with TRBD1. The CDR3 totals 18 residues. V trimming: 0 bases; J trimming: 0 bases; junction bases outside the gene matches: 8. Germline V lookup: CDR1 SGHTA, CDR2 FQGNSA. CDR3 nucleotide sequence: TGTGCCAGCAGCTTAGCGAGCCCGACAGGGGCAAGCACAGATACGCAGTATTTT. It translates to CASSLASPTGASTDTQYF.

Turning to this clone: Other DNA sequences of this sample code for an identical CDR3. This sequence joins TRBV5-4 and TRBJ2-5; D could derive from TRBD1 or TRBD2 (5 bases each). This CDR3 comprises 14 residues. Trimming cost V 0 bases and J 1 base, with 7 bases left between them. CDR1 SGHNT and CDR2 YYREEE come from the germline V gene (reference sequence). The CDR3 spells CASSLAGRQETQYF. The DNA for the CDR3 is TGTGCCAGCAGCTTGGCGGGGCGCCAAGAGACCCAGTACTTC.

V usage is TRBV19 and J usage is TRBJ1-1, with D unresolved. Germline-derived CDR1 and CDR2 are LNHDA and SQIVND (reference sequence). The germline V and J ends were trimmed by 10 bases and 4 bases, with 25 bases remaining between them. This CDR3 contains 16 residues. The CDR3 protein is CATADLEPKRGTEAFF. CDR3 sequence (DNA): TGTGCCACCGCGGACCTCGAACCCAAAAGAGGCACTGAAGCTTTCTTT.

The CDR3 here is CASSVTQSGGYTF. The CDR3 DNA is TGTGCCAGCAGCGTAACCCAAAGCGGAGGCTACACCTTC. The V gene is TRBV7-9, the J gene TRBJ1-2; the D is unclear. Trimming cost V 5 bases and J 8 bases, with 15 bases left between them. CDR1 is SEHNR, CDR2 FQNEAQ, per germline (reference sequence). This CDR3 contains 13 residues.

The chain carries TRBV21-1 and TRBJ1-2. TRBV21-1 is deemed a pseudogene. This CDR3 has 17 residues. The CDR3 DNA is TGTGCCAGCAGCAATGAGACACTACAAAAGTGTATTGTCGATTACACCTTC. Protein product: CASSNETLQKCIVDYTF.

The chain carries TRBV19 and TRBJ1-4; TRBD1 agrees at 10 bases. The CDR3 is 14 amino acids. J lost 8 bases, V lost 5 bases, and 5 bases had no gene match. Germline CDR1 reads LNHDA; CDR2 reads SQIVND (reference sequence). The CDR3 region has the DNA TGTGCCAGTAGTGCGACAGGGGGCTCCGAAAAACTGTTTTTT. It specifies CASSATGGSEKLFF.

Concerning this clone: The identical CDR3 is also encoded by other nucleotide sequences in the sample. The rearrangement uses TRBV7-2 and TRBJ1-5; the D is unclear. Trimming removed 1 base from V and 0 bases from J, with 7 bases in between. Germline V CDR1 and CDR2: SGHTA, FQGNSA. The length of the CDR3 is 15 residues. Written as DNA, the CDR3 is TGTGCCAGCAGCTTAGGACAACTTAGCAATCAGCCCCAGCATTTT. Translated, it gives CASSLGQLSNQPQHF.

The chain employs TRBV9 and TRBJ2-3; the D is unclear. The V and J ends lost 3 bases and 1 base respectively, with 12 bases between them. The CDR3 loop spans 15 amino acids. In germline, CDR1 is SGDLS, CDR2 YYNGEE. As DNA, the CDR3 is TGTGCCAGCAGCGCAGCCCTAATCGGCACAGATACGCAGTATTTT. Translated: CASSAALIGTDTQYF.

V usage is TRBV5-5 and J usage is TRBJ2-7; D remains ambiguous. V was pared by 1 base and J by 2 bases, with 10 bases between. The germline V gene encodes CDR1 SGHKS and CDR2 YYEKEE (reference sequence). The CDR3 runs 14 residues. The CDR3 region has the DNA TGTGCCAGCAGCTTGAGTTATAGGGCCTACGAGCAGTACTTC. It specifies CASSLSYRAYEQYF.

The rearrangement uses TRBV19 and TRBJ1-6, with 12 positions matching TRBD1. V gave up 4 bases and J gave up 0 bases; unmatched junction bases: 4. The CDR3 length is 18 residues. Germline V lookup: CDR1 LNHDA, CDR2 SQIVND (reference sequence). CDR3 sequence reads: CASSNRDRGLSYNSPLHF. The DNA for the CDR3 is TGTGCCAGTAGTAACCGGGACAGGGGGCTCTCCTATAATTCACCCCTCCACTTT.

The gene calls are TRBV7-2 and TRBJ1-1; D might be TRBD1 (5 bases). CDR3 length equals 15 residues. The germline V gene has CDR1 SGHTA and CDR2 FQGNSA. V gave up 1 base and J gave up 2 bases, with 11 bases separating them. CDR3 in amino acids: CASSLVTGQNTEAFF. The CDR3 DNA reads as TGTGCCAGCAGCTTAGTTACAGGTCAAAACACTGAAGCTTTCTTT.

The V gene is TRBV5-3, the J gene TRBJ1-1, with D perhaps matching TRBD1 (5 bases). TRBV5-3 is flagged as an ORF with uncertain function. This CDR3 has 12 residues. Trimming took 5 bases from V and 5 from J, leaving 10 bases between them. The CDR3 DNA reads as TGTGCCAGAAGGGGACCGCCGACTGAAGCTTTCTTT. It yields the protein CARRGPPTEAFF.

The V gene is TRBV19, the J gene TRBJ2-7, with a possible D match to TRBD2 (5 bases). Germline V gene sequence: CDR1 LNHDA, CDR2 SQIVND (reference sequence). The CDR3 is 14 amino acids. The V gene lost 1 base and the J gene lost 2 bases, with 9 bases spanning the gap. The CDR3 here is CASSIGGLAYEQYF. The CDR3 bases are TGTGCCAGTAGTATAGGAGGGTTGGCCTACGAGCAGTACTTC.